A single sample is the source of the 26 T cell receptor beta chains below, sequenced in a study of T cells in Graves' hyperthyroidism and ophthalmopathy. RNA transcripts were the template for amplifying TCR beta CDR3 regions. Carried out on the TCR CDR3, a first-round RT-PCR used the HTBI primer set. TCRdb re-called the multiplex PCR reads through MiXCR, storing one row per CDR3 protein. The sample carries hundreds of thousands of distinct CDR3 sequences, around a sixth recorded once. The sample taken for sequencing was blood. The receptors were sampled from a woman between 50 and 59 years old with Graves' hyperthyroidism that later progressed to Graves' ophthalmopathy.

This clonotype was counted ten times or more. This chain links TRBV29-1 with TRBJ1-2, with a weak D call TRBD1 (6 bases). CDR1 is SQVTM and CDR2 is ANQGSEA in the germline V gene. The CDR3 length is 12 residues. The germline V and J ends were trimmed by 3 bases and 6 bases, with 11 bases remaining between them. The CDR3, as DNA: TGCAGCGTTGACTCGGGGGGCGATGGCTACACCTTC. Its translation is CSVDSGGDGYTF. Filled out from reference TRBV29-1 and TRBJ1-2, the complete variable domain reads SAVISQKPSRDICQRGTSLTIQCQVDSQVTMMFWYRQQPGQSLTLIATANQGSEATYESGFVIDKFPISRPNLTFSTLTVSNMSPEDSSIYLCSVDSGGDGYTFGSGTRLTVV.

The V call is TRBV29-1, the J call TRBJ2-1; 10 bases are a match to TRBD2. The V gene end was trimmed by 4 bases and the J gene end by 7 bases; junction bases not matched to a gene: 7. The CDR3 extends over 14 amino acids. Per the germline V gene, CDR1 is SQVTM and CDR2 is ANQGSEA. The CDR3 reads CSVGPLLAGNEQFF. The CDR3 DNA reads as TGCAGCGTTGGTCCCCTACTAGCGGGGAATGAGCAGTTCTTC.

This clonotype has only a few counts. V usage is TRBV6-5 and J usage is TRBJ1-2; D may be TRBD1 (5 bases). Germline V gene sequence: CDR1 MNHEY, CDR2 SVGAGI. Trimming stripped 0 bases from V and 5 bases from J, with 16 bases between. The CDR3 has 16 amino acids. The CDR3 DNA sequence: TGTGCCAGCAGTTACTCTATTGGGGCGCTTTATTATGGCTACACCTTC. It codes for CASSYSIGALYYGYTF.

The chain uses TRBV6-4 and TRBJ2-5; perhaps TRBD2 as D (6 bases). The germline CDR1 and CDR2 sequences are MRHNA and SNTAGT. The CDR3 contains 15 residues. Trimming removed 4 bases at V and 1 base at J, with 13 bases between. DNA for the CDR3: TGTGCCAGCAGTGCTTCAGGACTAAGCCAAGAGACCCAGTACTTC. It specifies CASSASGLSQETQYF.

Many counts were recorded for this clonotype. V and J are TRBV2 and TRBJ1-1; D may be TRBD1 (6 bases). V shed 3 bases and J shed 0 bases, with 11 bases lying between them. The germline V gene has CDR1 SNHLY and CDR2 FYNNEI. This CDR3 spans 15 amino acids. CDR3 residues: CASSDMAGVNTEAFF. In DNA form, the CDR3 reads TGTGCCAGCAGTGACATGGCAGGGGTGAACACTGAAGCTTTCTTT.

As concerns this clonotype: Mismatch with germline at one junction end may stem from a read error. The V and J genes are TRBV10-3 and TRBJ1-2; no clear D. The germline V gene has CDR1 ENHRY and CDR2 SYGVKD. The CDR3 loop spans 12 amino acids. The CDR3 loop reads CAIRRARTGCTF. The DNA of the CDR3 is TGTGCCATCAGAAGGGCACGGACGGGCTGCACCTTC.

This clonotype was counted ten times or more. In nucleotides, the CDR3 is TGTGCCAGCTGCACAGCGAACACTGAAGCTTTCTTT. Protein: CASCTANTEAFF. The V gene is TRBV18, the J gene TRBJ1-1; D is unclear. Germline-derived CDR1 and CDR2 are KGHSH and LQKENI. This CDR3 region has 12 residues. V was pared by 7 bases and J by 1 base, with 7 bases between.

This clonotype was counted at least ten times. The rearrangement links TRBV2 to TRBJ2-7; 12 bases align to TRBD2. The length of the CDR3 is 15 residues. Trimming removed 4 bases from V and 5 bases from J; junction bases left unmatched: 6. CDR1 and CDR2 from the germline V gene are SNHLY and FYNNEI. The CDR3 loop reads CASSASGGARDEQYF. The CDR3 region has the DNA TGTGCCAGCAGTGCTAGCGGGGGGGCACGCGACGAGCAGTACTTC. The full variable domain, in which reference TRBV2 and TRBJ2-7 provide the parts outside the CDR3, is EPEVTQTPSHQVTQMGQEVILRCVPISNHLYFYWYRQILGQKVEFLVSFYNNEISEKSEIFDDQFSVERPDGSNFTLKIRSTKLEDSAMYFCASSASGGARDEQYFGPGTRLTVT.

This chain joins TRBV20-1 and TRBJ1-1, with 9 bases matching TRBD1. CDR1 is DFQATT, CDR2 SNEGSKA, per germline (reference sequence). The CDR3 sequence is 16 residues long. As DNA, the CDR3 is TGCAGGGCGGGACAGGGTATCGTCGAGTGGGACACTGAAGCTTTCTTT. Protein: CRAGQGIVEWDTEAFF.

This clonotype occurred many times. This sequence joins TRBV6-1 and TRBJ1-1; TRBD1 matches at 7 bases. The CDR3 runs to 14 residues. CDR1 MNHNS and CDR2 SASEGT come from the germline V gene. After removal of 7 bases from V and 0 bases from J, the junction contained 5 bases not matched to a gene. In nucleotides, the CDR3 is TGTGCCAGCACCGGGGACAGTATGAACACTGAAGCTTTCTTT. Its translation: CASTGDSMNTEAFF.

Ten or more counts support this clonotype. V gene TRBV12-3 or TRBV12-4 combines with J gene TRBJ1-1; D gene unclear. CDR3 length: 12 residues. The V end was cut by 9 bases, the J end by 6 bases, with 14 bases between. The CDR3, as DNA: TGTGCCAGTCGCGCTTGGTCTGCTGAAGCTTTCTTT. Translated: CASRAWSAEAFF.

The CDR3: CSVTGTRDTGELFF. For the CDR3, the DNA is TGCAGCGTGACCGGGACCCGGGACACCGGGGAGCTGTTTTTT. This sequence joins TRBV29-1 and TRBJ2-2; the D gene could be TRBD1 or TRBD2 (5 bases each). The V gene lost 6 bases and the J gene lost 3 bases, with 14 bases spanning the gap. This CDR3 spans 14 amino acids. The germline gives CDR1 SQVTM, CDR2 ANQGSEA.

This clonotype was detected ten times or more. The CDR3 sequence is CSAPTEGDTEAFF. The CDR3 DNA reads TGCAGTGCCCCTACGGAGGGGGACACTGAAGCTTTCTTT. The chain combines TRBV20-1 with TRBJ1-1; D may be TRBD1 (6 bases). Germline V CDR1 and CDR2: DFQATT, SNEGSKA (reference sequence). The CDR3 totals 13 residues. V lost 6 bases to trimming and J lost 3 bases, with 14 bases between them.

The V gene is TRBV28, the J gene TRBJ1-2; D is unresolved. Trimming pared 7 bases from V and 7 bases from J, leaving 22 bases between. Germline V lookup: CDR1 MDHEN, CDR2 SYDVKM. The CDR3 totals 15 residues. The CDR3 protein is CASNSPRTLHAGYTF. The CDR3 coding sequence is TGTGCCAGCAACTCGCCCCGGACGCTACATGCTGGCTACACCTTC.

The V gene is TRBV20-1, the J gene TRBJ2-3, with 11 bases identical to TRBD2. The CDR3 is 15 amino acids. The V gene's germline CDR1 is DFQATT and CDR2 SNEGSKA (reference sequence). The trim removed 3 bases at V and 4 bases at J, leaving 6 bases unmatched. In nucleotides, the CDR3 is TGCAGTGCTAGCAAAACTAGCGGGGGCCCAGATACGCAGTATTTT. Translating gives CSASKTSGGPDTQYF.

The rearrangement joins TRBV7-9 to TRBJ2-7; D possibly uses TRBD1 or TRBD2 (5 bases each). The CDR3 is 15 residues long. In germline, CDR1 is SEHNR, CDR2 FQNEAQ (reference sequence). With 5 bases removed from V and 3 bases from J, the gap between germline ends came to 17 bases. The CDR3, as DNA: TGTGCCAGCAGCCCACCGGCCCGGGACGGCTACGAGCAGTACTTC. Its translation: CASSPPARDGYEQYF.

The rearrangement joins TRBV5-1 to TRBJ1-1; 7 nucleotides align to TRBD1. CDR1 and CDR2 (germline): SGHRS, YFSETQ. With V trimmed by 1 base and J by 9 bases, 6 bases remained unmatched. The CDR3 spans 13 residues. The CDR3 protein is CASSLRDSPKAFF. The CDR3 coding sequence is TGCGCCAGCAGCTTGCGGGACAGCCCAAAAGCTTTCTTT.

This clonotype was detected many times. The genes are TRBV20-1 and TRBJ2-7; D tentatively reads TRBD1 or TRBD2 (5 bases each). Trimming removed 3 bases at V and 3 bases at J, with 15 bases between. Germline assignment: CDR1 DFQATT and CDR2 SNEGSKA (reference sequence). CDR3 length equals 14 residues. Here the CDR3 reads CSARDGTESYEQYF. CDR3 DNA: TGCAGTGCTAGGGATGGGACGGAGAGCTACGAGCAGTACTTC.

There are many counts of this clonotype. The chain couples TRBV6-5 to TRBJ2-7; 7 nucleotides align to TRBD1. The CDR3 spans 15 residues. Unmatched junction bases numbered 4, after V lost 2 bases and J lost 0 bases. CDR1 is MNHEY, CDR2 SVGAGI, per germline. The CDR3 here is CASSYGDSSSYEQYF. The CDR3 DNA is TGTGCCAGCAGTTACGGGGACAGCAGCTCCTACGAGCAGTACTTC.

This clonotype was observed many times. The chain carries TRBV11-2 and TRBJ1-2, with D maybe TRBD1 (5 bases). CDR3 length equals 13 residues. Trimming removed 0 bases from V and 8 bases from J, with 10 bases in between. From germline, CDR1 is SGHAT and CDR2 FQNNGV. CDR3 nucleotide sequence: TGTGCCAGCAGCTTAGACCCAGGGCAAGGCTACACCTTC. This gives the protein CASSLDPGQGYTF.

V gene TRBV3-1 combines with J gene TRBJ2-3; 10 bases are a match to TRBD2. The ends lost 4 bases at V and 4 bases at J; junction bases unmatched: 8. CDR1 is LGHDT and CDR2 is YNNKEL in the germline V gene (reference sequence). CDR3 length equals 16 residues. CDR3 nucleotide sequence: TGTGCCAGCAGCCGCACGGTAGCGGGGGGCCCAGATACGCAGTATTTT. Residues: CASSRTVAGGPDTQYF.

The chain links TRBV18 to TRBJ2-5; 12 bases line up with TRBD2. V was clipped by 6 bases and J by 2 bases; unmatched bases: 4. CDR1 is KGHSH, CDR2 LQKENI, per germline. There are 15 residues in the CDR3. The CDR3 DNA sequence: TGTGCCAGCTCTGCGGGACTAGCGGGTCAAGAGACCCAGTACTTC. Amino acid sequence: CASSAGLAGQETQYF.

This clonotype has ten or more counts. The genes are TRBV7-3 and TRBJ2-7; tentative D call: TRBD2 (5 bases). The ends were cut back, 3 bases at V and 0 bases at J, with 12 bases in the middle. This CDR3 is built from 15 residues. CDR1 and CDR2 from the germline V gene are SGHTA and FQGTGA. The CDR3 nucleotides read TGTGCCAGCAGCTTCGCGGGTGGACCCTCCTACGAGCAGTACTTC. Amino acids: CASSFAGGPSYEQYF.

The chain joins TRBV19 to TRBJ1-5, with TRBD1 identical over 8 bases. V was pared by 6 bases and J by 3 bases, with 10 bases of the junction left unmatched. CDR1 LNHDA and CDR2 SQIVND come from the germline V gene (reference sequence). The CDR3 sequence is 16 residues long. The CDR3 coding sequence is TGTGCCAGTAGAGCCCCGGGACAGGACGACAATCAGCCCCAGCATTTT. Protein product: CASRAPGQDDNQPQHF.

This clonotype came up many times. The genes are TRBV5-5 and TRBJ2-7; 8 nucleotides match TRBD1. Per the germline V gene, CDR1 is SGHKS and CDR2 is YYEKEE (reference sequence). The V gene end was trimmed by 1 base and the J gene end by 0 bases; junction bases not matched to a gene: 9. The CDR3 loop spans 17 amino acids. CDR3 bases: TGTGCCAGCAGCTTGCGGACAGGGACCAAGAGCTCCTACGAGCAGTACTTC. Residues: CASSLRTGTKSSYEQYF. The variable domain in full, with the rest retrieved from reference TRBV5-5 and TRBJ2-7, is DAGVTQSPTHLIKTRGQQVTLRCSPISGHKSVSWYQQVLGQGPQFIFQYYEKEERGRGNFPDRFSARQFPNYSSELNVNALLLGDSALYLCASSLRTGTKSSYEQYFGPGTRLTVT.

This clonotype has more than one count but fewer than ten. The gene calls are TRBV6-5 and TRBJ1-2; TRBD1 might be the D (5 bases). Germline values: CDR1 MNHEY, CDR2 SVGAGI. V shed 4 bases and J shed 0 bases, with 15 bases lying between them. This CDR3 has 16 residues. As DNA, the CDR3 is TGTGCCAGCAGTTCAACAGGAGCAGAAACTAACTATGGCTACACCTTC. It encodes CASSSTGAETNYGYTF.